This T cell receptor beta chain was sequenced for a study of sequential checkpoint blockade in melanoma. Study in general: First-line arms were nivolumab then ipilimumab, or the reverse, randomized 1:1. After both sequences, patients received maintenance nivolumab.

Treatment noted: randomized to nivolumab then ipilimumab (arm A) or the reverse (arm B). From thawed PBMCs, live CD3+CD8+ cells negative for CD19 and CD56 were sorted. V gave up 10 bases and J gave up 0 bases, with 16 bases separating them. The CDR3 extends over 14 amino acids. Germline CDR1 and CDR2: ENHRY and SYGVKD. This clone was detected once. The method was immunoSEQ multiplex PCR; TCRdb's version includes in-frame clones alone and lacks a portion of them. This repertoire shows roughly 18,000 clones, approximately 81% found once; its top ten account for roughly 33%. Sequencing was performed on CD8+ T cells sorted from blood (inferred from file names), taken from a patient given nivolumab and ipilimumab in sequence. The TCR was taken from a human donor with melanoma. This sequence joins TRBV10-3 and TRBJ2-7; a possible D gene is TRBD1 (6 bases). The CDR3 is CATKDADSSYEQYF. CDR3 coding DNA: TGTGCCACAAAAGACGCGGACAGCTCCTACGAGCAGTACTTC.